This T cell receptor (beta chain) was sequenced for a study of radiotherapy plus CTLA-4 blockade in lung cancer. Sequenced by immunoSEQ multiplex PCR; TCRdb stores in-frame clones only, minus some. Counted here are 95,000 to 150,000 clones, 85% to 90% occurring once; the ten biggest clones make up about 7%. Germline loops: CDR1 SQVTM, CDR2 ANQGSEA. This CDR3 has 16 amino acids. The V call is TRBV29-1, the J call TRBJ2-4; 12 nucleotides match TRBD2. Sequenced material: peripheral blood, taken from a patient treated with radiotherapy plus ipilimumab. The receptor was isolated from a human donor with non-small cell lung cancer that progressed on radiotherapy plus ipilimumab. The CDR3 spells CTARLGRLAGDGIQYF. Written as DNA, the CDR3 is TGCACCGCCAGGTTGGGTAGACTAGCGGGAGATGGCATTCAGTACTTC.